These T cell receptor beta chains were read from a single sample in a study of neoadjuvant anti-PD-1 for oral cavity cancer. Method: immunoSEQ multiplex PCR; TCRdb's copy keeps in-frame clones and lacks some. Of tens of thousands of clones listed, roughly nine tenths are singletons. This material consisted of PBMCs, taken after nivolumab (anti-PD-1) treatment. The source of these receptors is a person between 35 and 79 years old with oral cavity squamous cell carcinoma. Both conserved end residues are part of each CDR3. D genes are given only for firm matches. Clone size is not always given. Where it is, it says once, few, many or a class for expanded clones.

CDR3nt	CDR3aa	v_gene	j_gene	d_gene	abundance
TGTGCCAGCAGTGAAAAGGGTGGGTACACTGAAGCTTTCTTT	CASSEKGGYTEAFF	TRBV6-1	TRBJ1-1	-	-
TGTGCCACCAGCAGACTCCGGACTAGCGGGGGGGTGAATGAGCAGTTCTTC	CATSRLRTSGGVNEQFF	TRBV15	TRBJ2-1	TRBD2	-
TGTGCCAGCAGCTTAGCACCCAGGGACGTCGAGCAGTACTTC	CASSLAPRDVEQYF	TRBV11-1	TRBJ2-7	-	-
TGTGCCAGCAGCCAAGGCGAGCGGGGGAGGGGAGATACGCAGTATTTT	CASSQGERGRGDTQYF	TRBV4-2	TRBJ2-3	TRBD2	once
TGCGCCAGCAGCCAAGAAGGGGGGCGGCGGGGTCGGACCGGGGAGCTGTTTTTT	CASSQEGGRRGRTGELFF	TRBV4-1	TRBJ2-2	-	few
TGCAGCGTTGAAGATGAGGGGGACACGGGATCCTACGAGCAGTACTTC	CSVEDEGDTGSYEQYF	TRBV29-1	TRBJ2-7	-	-
TGCGCCAGCAGCAACTCGGACAGGACGAAGTACTTC	CASSNSDRTKYF	TRBV4-1	TRBJ2-7	TRBD1	-
TGTGCCATCAGTATCCAGGGAGACACCGGGGAGCTGTTTTTT	CAISIQGDTGELFF	TRBV10-3	TRBJ2-2	-	-
TGTGCCAGCAACCGTCGGCCCTCCGGAACCGGGGAGCTGTTTTTT	CASNRRPSGTGELFF	TRBV28	TRBJ2-2	-	-
TGCGCCAGCAGCCATGGGACAGGGATCTATGGCTACACCTTC	CASSHGTGIYGYTF	TRBV4-1	TRBJ1-2	TRBD1	-
TGTGCCAGCAGTGAAGTAGGGGACAGGGGAATAGAGACCCAGTACTTC	CASSEVGDRGIETQYF	TRBV6-1	TRBJ2-5	TRBD1	-
TGCGCCAGCAGCCAAGTGTCAGCCTACGAGCAGTACTTC	CASSQVSAYEQYF	TRBV4-1	TRBJ2-7	-	-
TGTGCCAGCAGCCGGGGACAGGGGCAAGAGACCCAGTACTTC	CASSRGQGQETQYF	TRBV5-4	TRBJ2-5	TRBD1	-
TGCGCCAGCAGCTTGGCCAAGGAAGTGTTTATCGATGAGCAGTTCTTC	CASSLAKEVFIDEQFF	TRBV5-1	TRBJ2-1	-	-
TGCGCCAGCAGCTTGGAGGGCAGGGAAGGTGAAAAACTGTTTTTT	CASSLEGREGEKLFF	TRBV5-1	TRBJ1-4	-	few
TGTGCCAGCAGAAAGACAGGGAAAGAAGAGACCCAGTACTTC	CASRKTGKEETQYF	TRBV11-2	TRBJ2-5	TRBD1	-
TGTGCCACCCCTGGGGGGCAGGGCGACACTGAAGCTTTCTTT	CATPGGQGDTEAFF	TRBV2	TRBJ1-1	-	-
TGTGCCAGCTCACTGGACCTAGGTTTAGCCACCGGGGAGCTGTTTTTT	CASSLDLGLATGELFF	TRBV18	TRBJ2-2	-	-
TGTGCCACCAGCAGAGATAGGCCCGGCTTAACCTACGAGCAGTACTTC	CATSRDRPGLTYEQYF	TRBV15	TRBJ2-7	-	-
TGTGCCATCAGTGTGGGAACTAGCGGGAGGATAGTGGAGACCCAGTACTTC	CAISVGTSGRIVETQYF	TRBV10-3	TRBJ2-5	TRBD2	-
TGCGCCAGCAGCTTGGGCTCCGGGACAGATTTTGAAAAACTGTTTTTT	CASSLGSGTDFEKLFF	TRBV5-1	TRBJ1-4	TRBD1	-
TGTGCCAGCAGCTTACAGCCAGTAGGCTCCTACAATGAGCAGTTCTTC	CASSLQPVGSYNEQFF	TRBV7-8	TRBJ2-1	-	-
TGCGCCAGCAGCTTGGAAGGCGGACAAAATTCACCCCTCCACTTT	CASSLEGGQNSPLHF	TRBV5-1	TRBJ1-6	-	once
TGTGCCATCAGTGAGCAGACAGGGTTCAGCACTGAAGCTTTCTTT	CAISEQTGFSTEAFF	TRBV10-3	TRBJ1-1	TRBD1	-
TGTGCCAGCAGTCAAAGGACAGATACGCAGTATTTT	CASSQRTDTQYF	TRBV27	TRBJ2-3	-	-
TGTGCCTGGACGGGACAGAATACTGGAAACACCATATATTTT	CAWTGQNTGNTIYF	TRBV30	TRBJ1-3	TRBD1	-
TGTGCCAGCAGTTTAGTAGGGAGCGGCTATGGCTACACCTTC	CASSLVGSGYGYTF	TRBV28	TRBJ1-2	-	-
TGTGCCAGCAGCGTAACAGAGAGCAATCAGCCCCAGCATTTT	CASSVTESNQPQHF	TRBV7-8	TRBJ1-5	-	-
TGTGCCAGCAGTTTAGCGGGGGGATTAGATGAGCAGTTCTTC	CASSLAGGLDEQFF	TRBV27	TRBJ2-1	TRBD2	-
TGTGCCAGCAGCGACAGGGGGGGATCCTACAATGAGCAGTTCTTC	CASSDRGGSYNEQFF	TRBV9	TRBJ2-1	-	-
TGTGCCAGCAGCTTTCGGGCGGGGGCAGAGACCCAGTACTTC	CASSFRAGAETQYF	TRBV5-4	TRBJ2-5	-	-
TGTGCCAGTAGTATAGACAGTGGACTTGGCTACACCTTC	CASSIDSGLGYTF	TRBV19	TRBJ1-2	-	-
TGCAGCGTGCAGGGGCCGGCTAGCGGAACCTACAATGAGCAGTTCTTC	CSVQGPASGTYNEQFF	TRBV29-1	TRBJ2-1	-	-
TGTGCCAGCATAAAAGGAACGAACACTGAAGCTTTCTTT	CASIKGTNTEAFF	TRBV7-3	TRBJ1-1	-	-
TGCGCCAGCAGCTTCCCCCTGACTAGCGGGAGGCTCTCCTACAATGAGCAGTTCTTC	CASSFPLTSGRLSYNEQFF	TRBV5-1	TRBJ2-1	TRBD2	-
TGTGCCAGCAGGAAGACAGGGGCGAACACCGGGGAGCTGTTTTTT	CASRKTGANTGELFF	TRBV7-8	TRBJ2-2	TRBD1	-
TGTGCCAGCAGTGAGCAGGGATTTCAGCCCCAGCATTTT	CASSEQGFQPQHF	TRBV2	TRBJ1-5	-	-
TGTGCCAGCTCACCGTCCGGGACGTCGTACGAGCAGTACTTC	CASSPSGTSYEQYF	TRBV18	TRBJ2-7	-	-
TGTGCCAGTAGTATTAGGGGTCGGGGGATGGTCAATCAGCCCCAGCATTTT	CASSIRGRGMVNQPQHF	TRBV19	TRBJ1-5	-	-
TGTGCCAGCAGCTTAGGGACAGGGGCGCGGAGGGTGTATGGCTACACCTTC	CASSLGTGARRVYGYTF	TRBV7-6	TRBJ1-2	TRBD1	-
TGTGCCAGCAGGAGGGAATGGAATCAGCCCCAGCATTTT	CASRREWNQPQHF	TRBV2	TRBJ1-5	-	-
TGTGCCAGCAGCCCACTGGGACAGTGGATGAACACTGAAGCTTTCTTT	CASSPLGQWMNTEAFF	TRBV13	TRBJ1-1	TRBD1	-
TGTGCCAGCAGAGCAGACAGGGTCTTAGGCTACACCTTC	CASRADRVLGYTF	TRBV2	TRBJ1-2	TRBD1	few
TGCGCCAGCAGCTTCCAGGGGACGGCCTACGAGCAGTACTTC	CASSFQGTAYEQYF	TRBV5-1	TRBJ2-7	-	-
TGTGCCAGCTCAGCGGACAGCTACGAGCAGTACTTC	CASSADSYEQYF	TRBV18	TRBJ2-7	-	-
TGTGCCAGCAGCTTGACGGGGGGCGATTTCGAGACCCAGTACTTC	CASSLTGGDFETQYF	TRBV5-6	TRBJ2-5	-	-
TGTGCCAGCAGCTTCGGGACAAGCTATCTGAACACTGAAGCTTTCTTT	CASSFGTSYLNTEAFF	TRBV5-6	TRBJ1-1	-	-
TGCAGCGTTGCAGTGAACACTGAAGCTTTCTTT	CSVAVNTEAFF	TRBV29-1	TRBJ1-1	-	-
TGTGCCAGTAGTACCCGAGGACAGGGTGGCTATGGCTACACCTTC	CASSTRGQGGYGYTF	TRBV19	TRBJ1-2	TRBD1	once
TGTGCCTGGAGTGTTTATAGCAATCAGCCCCAGCATTTT	CAWSVYSNQPQHF	TRBV30	TRBJ1-5	-	-
TGTGCCAGCAGCAAGGGGGCTTTATCACTGAATGAGCAGTTCTTC	CASSKGALSLNEQFF	TRBV5-8	TRBJ2-1	TRBD1	-
TGTGCCAGCTTAAGGGACTCCAGGGAGACCCAGTACTTC	CASLRDSRETQYF	TRBV2	TRBJ2-5	-	-
TGTGCCAGCAGTGAAACAGGGGGGAGGTCTGAAGCTTTCTTT	CASSETGGRSEAFF	TRBV25-1	TRBJ1-1	TRBD1	-
TGTGCCAGCTCACCTGGGACTTATCCTTCCTACGAGCAGTACTTC	CASSPGTYPSYEQYF	TRBV18	TRBJ2-7	-	-
TGTGCCATCGGCGTCAGCGGCGAGCAGTACTTC	CAIGVSGEQYF	TRBV10-3	TRBJ2-7	-	-
TGTGCCAGCAGTGCGGACAAGAACACCGGGGAGCTGTTTTTT	CASSADKNTGELFF	TRBV2	TRBJ2-2	-	-
TGTGCCTGGAGTGTACCGGGAGGAGTGGGTAACCACGAGCAGTACTTC	CAWSVPGGVGNHEQYF	TRBV30	TRBJ2-7	TRBD2	-